This record looks at one T cell receptor (beta chain) sequence and its context. Its matching antigen is unknown. This entry belongs to a study of PD-L1 blockade in urothelial cancer. Study as a whole: Prior chemotherapy regimens per patient numbered 0 to 3. Peripheral blood specimens exhibited a median yield of about 140,000 T cells.

Germline CDR1 is SGHRS and CDR2 is YFSETQ. CDR3 length: 18 amino acids. Trimming stripped 4 bases from V and 7 bases from J, with 29 bases between. Whole-study findings and limits: Pretreatment clonality of the blood TCR repertoire below the median was predictive of superior survival.

Each PCR had synthetic TCR analog templates added to it as a spike-in. Sequenced by immunoSEQ multiplex PCR; TCRdb stores in-frame clones only, minus some. The data show 20,000 to 25,000 clones, with roughly 80% seen just once and approximately 9.9% held by the top ten. This receptor was taken from a man aged 65-85 years with urothelial cancer. The genes are TRBV5-1 and TRBJ2-5; D might be TRBD1 (6 bases). The source was PBMCs, collected around atezolizumab (anti-PD-L1) treatment. CDR3 in amino acids: CASSLSFLGYRVALTQYF. CDR3 sequence (DNA): TGCGCCAGCAGCCTTTCCTTCCTGGGGTACAGGGTAGCTTTGACCCAGTACTTC.